The 18 T cell receptor beta chains reported below all come from one sample, sequenced in a study of cytotoxic CD8 clonotypes in ibrutinib-treated CLL. Sequencing was performed with immunoSEQ multiplex PCR; in TCRdb, only in-frame clones are kept and a portion is missing. The sample lists around 310,000 clones; 80% were seen once. Sequenced here: PBMCs, sampled before ibrutinib treatment. Receptor source: a human donor with chronic lymphocytic leukemia.

The gene calls are TRBV7-6 and TRBJ2-1, with TRBD2 identical over 10 bases. This CDR3 region has 17 residues. The V and J ends lost 5 bases and 7 bases, in that order; junction bases with no gene match: 14. From germline, CDR1 is SGHVS and CDR2 FNYEAQ. CDR3 sequence (DNA): TGTGCCAGCAGCGGCCGGGGGCTAGCGGGAGTTGGGAATGAGCAGTTCTTC. It codes for CASSGRGLAGVGNEQFF.

V usage is TRBV28 and J usage is TRBJ2-3; D is tentatively TRBD1 or TRBD2 (5 bases each). Deletions cut 5 bases from V and 0 bases from J, with 6 bases between. This CDR3 spans 13 amino acids. From germline, CDR1 is MDHEN and CDR2 SYDVKM. CDR3 in DNA: TGTGCCAGCAGTGGGGGAAGCACAGATACGCAGTATTTT. Translating gives CASSGGSTDTQYF. Using reference TRBV28 and TRBJ2-3 for the parts outside the CDR3, the full variable domain is DVKVTQSSRYLVKRTGEKVFLECVQDMDHENMFWYRQDPGLGLRLIYFSYDVKMKEKGDIPEGYSVSREKKERFSLILESASTNQTSMYLCASSGGSTDTQYFGPGTRLTVL.

The chain employs TRBV29-1 and TRBJ2-3, with D uncertain. The CDR3 contains 12 residues. V lost 6 bases and J lost 4, with 11 bases in between. Germline loops: CDR1 SQVTM, CDR2 ANQGSEA. The CDR3 region has the DNA TGCAGCGTAGGGTTAATGGCAGATACGCAGTATTTT. Translation: CSVGLMADTQYF.

The chain has TRBV28 and TRBJ1-2, with a weak D call TRBD1 (6 bases). The germline gives CDR1 MDHEN, CDR2 SYDVKM. V shed 3 bases and J shed 4 bases, with 15 bases lying between them. The CDR3 spans 15 residues. As DNA, the CDR3 is TGTGCCAGCAGTTTCCCCCCTGGACAGTTCTATGGCTACACCTTC. This translates into CASSFPPGQFYGYTF.

The J gene is TRBJ2-2, the V gene TRBV7-8; D is possibly TRBD1 (5 bases). V lost 4 bases and J 2 bases, leaving 20 bases between the germline ends. Germline CDR1 is SGHVS and CDR2 is FQNEAQ. The CDR3 totals 18 residues. The CDR3 protein is CASSSRTDSGKNTGELFF. CDR3 nucleotides: TGTGCCAGCAGCTCTCGGACCGACAGTGGGAAAAACACCGGGGAGCTGTTTTTT.

The chain links TRBV5-5 to TRBJ2-4; 9 nucleotides align to TRBD2. Germline V gives CDR1 SGHKS, CDR2 YYEKEE (reference sequence). V lost 4 bases, J lost 8 bases, and 10 bases stayed unmatched. CDR3 length equals 15 residues. CDR3 DNA: TGTGCCAGCAGCCCAGGGGTAGCGGGAGTTGACATTCAGTACTTC. Its translation: CASSPGVAGVDIQYF.

The chain combines TRBV29-1 with TRBJ2-1; TRBD2 is a possible D gene (6 bases). There are 11 residues in the CDR3. Trimming cost V 3 bases and J 12 bases, with 12 bases left between them. Germline assignment: CDR1 SQVTM and CDR2 ANQGSEA. In nucleotides, the CDR3 is TGCAGCGTTGACCGGGGGAGATCGCAGTTCTTC. It codes for CSVDRGRSQFF.

V and J are TRBV9 and TRBJ2-7; the D is unclear. Germline CDR1 is SGDLS and CDR2 is YYNGEE. Trimming took 3 bases from V and 3 from J, leaving 16 bases between them. The CDR3 totals 15 residues. The CDR3 here is CASSGSTGKFYEQYF. CDR3 DNA: TGTGCCAGCAGCGGATCGACCGGAAAGTTCTACGAGCAGTACTTC.

The sample holds one count of this clone. This chain links TRBV18 with TRBJ1-1; D is perhaps TRBD1 (5 bases). This CDR3 spans 14 amino acids. V was trimmed by 2 bases and J by 0 bases, leaving 7 bases between them. Per the germline V gene, CDR1 is KGHSH and CDR2 is LQKENI. The CDR3 nucleotides read TGTGCCAGCTCACCATCAGGGATGAACACTGAAGCTTTCTTT. Its translation is CASSPSGMNTEAFF.

This clone was seen only a few times. The chain employs TRBV10-1 and TRBJ1-2; D ambiguous. V lost 3 bases, J lost 2 bases, and 10 bases lay in between. Germline loops: CDR1 WNHNN, CDR2 SYGVQD (reference sequence). The CDR3 extends over 14 amino acids. The CDR3 sequence: CASSDSWANYGYTF. The CDR3 DNA follows: TGCGCCAGCAGTGACTCCTGGGCCAACTATGGCTACACCTTC.

This clone was detected once. The rearrangement uses TRBV7-2 and TRBJ2-7; 14 bases fit TRBD2. The CDR3 sequence is 15 residues long. Germline lookup yields CDR1 SGHTA and CDR2 FQGNSA. V was pared by 5 bases and J by 4 bases, with 4 bases of the junction left unmatched. This chain's CDR3 is CASSRLAGGQYEQYF. The CDR3 coding sequence is TGTGCCAGCAGCAGACTAGCGGGAGGGCAATACGAGCAGTACTTC. The full variable domain, in which reference TRBV7-2 and TRBJ2-7 provide the parts outside the CDR3, is GAGVSQSPSNKVTEKGKDVELRCDPISGHTALYWYRQSLGQGLEFLIYFQGNSAPDKSGLPSDRFSAERTGGSVSTLTIQRTQQEDSAVYLCASSRLAGGQYEQYFGPGTRLTVT.

This chain links TRBV4-2 with TRBJ2-5, with TRBD1 matching over 7 bases. The CDR3 is made up of 14 amino acids. J gave up 5 bases and V 8 bases, and 11 bases lay outside the gene matches. Germline CDR1 and CDR2: LGHNA and YNFKEQ. The CDR3 sequence: CASRRDSYLETQYF. For the CDR3, the DNA is TGTGCCAGCCGCCGGGACAGCTACCTGGAGACCCAGTACTTC.

The J gene is TRBJ2-5, the V gene TRBV5-1; no reliable D call. CDR1 SGHRS and CDR2 YFSETQ come from the germline V gene. Trimming pared 1 base from V and 0 bases from J, leaving 10 bases between. CDR3 length: 15 amino acids. DNA for the CDR3: TGCGCCAGCAGCTTGCAAGGGCAAAACCAAGAGACCCAGTACTTC. Translated: CASSLQGQNQETQYF.

V gene TRBV28 combines with J gene TRBJ1-5; D gene uncertain. The CDR3 runs 12 residues. CDR1 is MDHEN and CDR2 is SYDVKM in the germline V gene. V was pared by 4 bases and J by 7 bases, with 8 bases between. The CDR3 protein is CASSSPGQPQHF. Written as DNA, the CDR3 is TGTGCCAGCAGTTCCCCTGGGCAGCCCCAGCATTTT.

The chain couples TRBV27 to TRBJ2-7; 10 bases align to TRBD1. This CDR3 region has 15 residues. CDR1 is MNHEY and CDR2 is SMNVEV in the germline V gene (reference sequence). Losses at the gene ends were 1 base for V and 7 bases for J; bases not matched to a gene: 7. In DNA form, the CDR3 reads TGTGCCAGCAGTTTATACACGGACAGGGGGTATGAGCAGTACTTC. Translation: CASSLYTDRGYEQYF.

The chain uses TRBV11-2 and TRBJ2-1; 9 bases are shared with TRBD2. The CDR3 is 15 amino acids. The junction had 5 bases not matched to a gene; V was cut back by 5 bases and J by 3 bases. CDR1 is SGHAT, CDR2 FQNNGV, per germline. For the CDR3, the DNA is TGTGCCAGCAGCCCCGGGACTAGCAGCTACAATGAGCAGTTCTTC. It is translated as CASSPGTSSYNEQFF.

The V call is TRBV5-1, the J call TRBJ2-7; D is unclear. CDR3 length: 17 amino acids. Germline V gene lookup returns CDR1 SGHRS and CDR2 YFSETQ. Trimming removed 1 base at V and 0 bases at J, with 17 bases between. The CDR3 loop is CASSLSWIGPSSYEQYF. DNA of the CDR3: TGCGCCAGCAGCTTGTCGTGGATCGGGCCGAGCTCCTACGAGCAGTACTTC. Drawing the rest from reference TRBV5-1 and TRBJ2-7, the complete variable domain is KAGVTQTPRYLIKTRGQQVTLSCSPISGHRSVSWYQQTPGQGLQFLFEYFSETQRNKGNFPGRFSGRQFSNSRSEMNVSTLELGDSALYLCASSLSWIGPSSYEQYFGPGTRLTVT.

This sequence joins TRBV7-3 and TRBJ2-7; no definite D call. This CDR3 region has 14 residues. V was shortened by 4 bases and J by 5 bases, with 15 bases between the two germline ends. Germline V CDR1 and CDR2: SGHTA, FQGTGA. The CDR3 protein is CASSSSPASHEQYF. The CDR3 DNA follows: TGTGCCAGCAGCTCGTCCCCGGCTTCTCACGAGCAGTACTTC.